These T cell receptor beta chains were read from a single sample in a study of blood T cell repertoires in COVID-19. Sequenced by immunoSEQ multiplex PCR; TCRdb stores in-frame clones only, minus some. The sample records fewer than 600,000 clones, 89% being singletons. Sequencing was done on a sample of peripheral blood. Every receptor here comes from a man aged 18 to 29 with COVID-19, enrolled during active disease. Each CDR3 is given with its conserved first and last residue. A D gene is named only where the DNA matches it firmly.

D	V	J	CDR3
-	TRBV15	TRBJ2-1	CATSRRDTLPGWDEQFF
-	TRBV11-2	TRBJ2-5	CASSLDDWAGPETQYF
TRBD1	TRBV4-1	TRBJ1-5	CASSQPGTGKGQPQHF
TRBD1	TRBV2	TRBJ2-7	CASRSPGTGGDEQYF
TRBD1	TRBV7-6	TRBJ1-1	CASSAGTGTFMNTEAFF
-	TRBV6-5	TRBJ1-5	CASSQDQPQHF
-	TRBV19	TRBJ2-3	CASSMQVRTDTQYF
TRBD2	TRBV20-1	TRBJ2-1	CSASISSGSSYNEQFF
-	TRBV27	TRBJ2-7	CASSSPAGPIGYEQYF
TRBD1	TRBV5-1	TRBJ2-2	CASSLITGARTGELFF
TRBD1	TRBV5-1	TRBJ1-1	CASSLSGTGGTEAFF
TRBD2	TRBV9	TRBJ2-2	CASSSSGSNTGELFF